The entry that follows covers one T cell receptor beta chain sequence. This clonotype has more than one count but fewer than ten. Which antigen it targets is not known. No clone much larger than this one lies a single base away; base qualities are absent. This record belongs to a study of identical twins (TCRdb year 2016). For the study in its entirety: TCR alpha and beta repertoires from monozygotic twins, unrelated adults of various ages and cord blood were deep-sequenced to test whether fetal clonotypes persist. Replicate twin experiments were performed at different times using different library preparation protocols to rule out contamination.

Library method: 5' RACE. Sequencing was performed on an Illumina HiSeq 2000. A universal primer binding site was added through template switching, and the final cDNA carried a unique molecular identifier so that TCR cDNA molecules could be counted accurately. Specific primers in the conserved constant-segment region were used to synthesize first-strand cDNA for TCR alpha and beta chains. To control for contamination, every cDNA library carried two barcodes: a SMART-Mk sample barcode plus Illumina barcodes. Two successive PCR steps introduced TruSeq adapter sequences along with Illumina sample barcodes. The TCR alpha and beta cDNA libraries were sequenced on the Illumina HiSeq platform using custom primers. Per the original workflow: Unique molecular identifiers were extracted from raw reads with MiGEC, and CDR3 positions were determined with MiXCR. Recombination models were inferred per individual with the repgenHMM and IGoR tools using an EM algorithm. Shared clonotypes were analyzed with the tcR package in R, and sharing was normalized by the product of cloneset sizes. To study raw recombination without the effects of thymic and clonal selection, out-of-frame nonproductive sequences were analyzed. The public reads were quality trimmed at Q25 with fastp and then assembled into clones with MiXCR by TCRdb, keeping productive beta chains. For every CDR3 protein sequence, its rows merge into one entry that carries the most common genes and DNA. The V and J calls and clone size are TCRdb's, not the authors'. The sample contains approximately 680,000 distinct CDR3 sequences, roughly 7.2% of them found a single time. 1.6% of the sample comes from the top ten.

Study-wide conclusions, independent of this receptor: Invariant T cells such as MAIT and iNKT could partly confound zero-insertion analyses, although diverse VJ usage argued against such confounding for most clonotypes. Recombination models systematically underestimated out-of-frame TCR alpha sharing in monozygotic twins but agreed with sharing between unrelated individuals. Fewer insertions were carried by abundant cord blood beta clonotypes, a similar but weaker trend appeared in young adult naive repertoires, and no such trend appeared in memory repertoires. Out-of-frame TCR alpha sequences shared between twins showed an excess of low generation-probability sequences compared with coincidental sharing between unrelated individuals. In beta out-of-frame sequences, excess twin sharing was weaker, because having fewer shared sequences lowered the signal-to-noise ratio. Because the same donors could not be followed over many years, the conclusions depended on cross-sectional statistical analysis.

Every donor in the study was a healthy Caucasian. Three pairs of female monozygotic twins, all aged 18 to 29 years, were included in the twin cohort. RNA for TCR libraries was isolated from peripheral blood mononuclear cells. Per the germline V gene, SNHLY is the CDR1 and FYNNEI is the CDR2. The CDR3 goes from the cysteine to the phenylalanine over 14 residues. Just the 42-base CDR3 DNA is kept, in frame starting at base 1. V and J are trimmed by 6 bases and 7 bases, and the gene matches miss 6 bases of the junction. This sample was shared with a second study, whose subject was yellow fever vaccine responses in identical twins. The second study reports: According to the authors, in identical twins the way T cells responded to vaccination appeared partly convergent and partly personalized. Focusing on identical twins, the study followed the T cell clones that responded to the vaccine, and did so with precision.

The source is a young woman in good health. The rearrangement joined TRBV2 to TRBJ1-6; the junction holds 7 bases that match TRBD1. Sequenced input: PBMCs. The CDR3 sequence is CASRHRDRNSPLHF. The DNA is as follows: TGTGCCAGCAGGCACCGGGACAGAAATTCACCCCTCCACTTT.